A selection of T cell receptor beta chains follows, all from one sample in a study of T cell repertoires in ileal Crohn's disease. Profiled with immunoSEQ multiplex PCR; TCRdb holds only in-frame clones, not every one. Among about 15,000 clones listed, 70% to 80% were seen once. The sample consisted of ileal tissue. These receptors all stem from an adult with Crohn's disease. CDR3s include the opening cysteine and the closing phenylalanine or tryptophan. The order of the fields is CDR3 DNA, CDR3 protein, J gene, D gene, clone size, V gene. D genes are given only for firm matches. Where a row states a size, it is once, few, many or the class of an expanded clone; other rows omit it.

cdr3_nt: TGCAGCGTTGAAGCCGGTGTCGCTTATGGCTACACCTTC; cdr3_aa: CSVEAGVAYGYTF; j_call: TRBJ1-2; d_call: NA; clone_size: few; v_call: TRBV29-1
cdr3_nt: TGCGCCAGCAGATGGGGACCCTTTAGCACAGATACGCAGTATTTT; cdr3_aa: CASRWGPFSTDTQYF; j_call: TRBJ2-3; d_call: NA; clone_size: NA; v_call: TRBV5-1
cdr3_nt: TGTGCCAGCAGCTTAGATTTGACCGGGGAGCTGTTTTTT; cdr3_aa: CASSLDLTGELFF; j_call: TRBJ2-2; d_call: NA; clone_size: NA; v_call: TRBV11-3
cdr3_nt: TGTGCCAGCAGCTTAGGCAGACTAGGAACTGAAGCTTTCTTT; cdr3_aa: CASSLGRLGTEAFF; j_call: TRBJ1-1; d_call: NA; clone_size: NA; v_call: TRBV7-4
cdr3_nt: TGTGCCAGCAGCCTTTACTCCCTCCAGGGCGACGAGCAGTACTTC; cdr3_aa: CASSLYSLQGDEQYF; j_call: TRBJ2-7; d_call: NA; clone_size: NA; v_call: TRBV11-2
cdr3_nt: TGTGCCAGCAGGAGGGCCTCTGGGGCCAACGTCCTGACTTTC; cdr3_aa: CASRRASGANVLTF; j_call: TRBJ2-6; d_call: NA; clone_size: once; v_call: TRBV27
cdr3_nt: TGTGCCAGCAGCTTGTCCGGGACAGGCACCTACGAGCAGTACTTC; cdr3_aa: CASSLSGTGTYEQYF; j_call: TRBJ2-7; d_call: TRBD1; clone_size: NA; v_call: TRBV7-9
cdr3_nt: TGTGCCAGCAGTGAAGGGGAGGGAACTGAAGCTTTCTTT; cdr3_aa: CASSEGEGTEAFF; j_call: TRBJ1-1; d_call: NA; clone_size: once; v_call: TRBV2
cdr3_nt: TGCGCCAGCGGAACAGAGGGGTCGAATCAGCCCCAGCATTTT; cdr3_aa: CASGTEGSNQPQHF; j_call: TRBJ1-5; d_call: NA; clone_size: NA; v_call: TRBV10-2
cdr3_nt: TGTGCCAGCAGTGTAATGGACAGGGAAGAGGGTGAGCAGTTCTTC; cdr3_aa: CASSVMDREEGEQFF; j_call: TRBJ2-1; d_call: TRBD1; clone_size: NA; v_call: TRBV28
cdr3_nt: TGTGCCAGTAGTTCTGGGGCCGGGACAGGGGGCTACGAGCAGTACTTC; cdr3_aa: CASSSGAGTGGYEQYF; j_call: TRBJ2-7; d_call: TRBD1; clone_size: NA; v_call: TRBV19
cdr3_nt: TGTGCCAGCAGCTTACAATCAGGGAACACTGAAGCTTTCTTT; cdr3_aa: CASSLQSGNTEAFF; j_call: TRBJ1-1; d_call: NA; clone_size: NA; v_call: TRBV7-6
cdr3_nt: TGCGCCAGCAGCTTGGGAGGGACAAAAGAGACCCAGTACTTC; cdr3_aa: CASSLGGTKETQYF; j_call: TRBJ2-5; d_call: NA; clone_size: NA; v_call: TRBV5-1
cdr3_nt: TGTGCCATCAGTAAGACGGAGAACACCGGGGAGCTGTTTTTT; cdr3_aa: CAISKTENTGELFF; j_call: TRBJ2-2; d_call: NA; clone_size: NA; v_call: TRBV10-3
cdr3_nt: TGCAGCGTTGAAGCCGGGGCCGGGAGCAGAAACACTGAAGCTTTCTTT; cdr3_aa: CSVEAGAGSRNTEAFF; j_call: TRBJ1-1; d_call: NA; clone_size: NA; v_call: TRBV29-1
cdr3_nt: TGTGCCAGCAGTCAAGTCCTCTCCTACGAGCAGTACTTC; cdr3_aa: CASSQVLSYEQYF; j_call: TRBJ2-7; d_call: NA; clone_size: few; v_call: TRBV27
cdr3_nt: TGTGCCAGCAGCTTCCTCGGCCATGAGCAGTTCTTC; cdr3_aa: CASSFLGHEQFF; j_call: TRBJ2-1; d_call: NA; clone_size: NA; v_call: TRBV14
cdr3_nt: TGTGCCAGCACCCCGACGAGGAACACTGAAGCTTTCTTT; cdr3_aa: CASTPTRNTEAFF; j_call: TRBJ1-1; d_call: NA; clone_size: NA; v_call: TRBV6-5
cdr3_nt: TGCGCCAGCAGCTTTAGTGGACAGGGTTCCGGGGAGCTGTTTTTT; cdr3_aa: CASSFSGQGSGELFF; j_call: TRBJ2-2; d_call: TRBD1; clone_size: NA; v_call: TRBV5-1
cdr3_nt: TGCGCCAGCAGCCAAGACTTCAGCGGACTCTCCTACGAGCAGTACTTC; cdr3_aa: CASSQDFSGLSYEQYF; j_call: TRBJ2-7; d_call: NA; clone_size: NA; v_call: TRBV4-3
cdr3_nt: TGTGCCAGCAGTTTATATCCGGACAGGGGCTATGGCTACACCTTC; cdr3_aa: CASSLYPDRGYGYTF; j_call: TRBJ1-2; d_call: TRBD1; clone_size: NA; v_call: TRBV27
cdr3_nt: TGCGCCAGCAGCCTCGGGTCGGACACTGAAGCTTTCTTT; cdr3_aa: CASSLGSDTEAFF; j_call: TRBJ1-1; d_call: NA; clone_size: few; v_call: TRBV10-1
cdr3_nt: TGTGCCAGCCGAGACAGAACAAATAACTATGGCTACACCTTC; cdr3_aa: CASRDRTNNYGYTF; j_call: TRBJ1-2; d_call: NA; clone_size: few; v_call: TRBV6-6
cdr3_nt: TGTGCCAGCAGCTTAGAGCAGGGTGGGAATAATTCACCCCTCCACTTT; cdr3_aa: CASSLEQGGNNSPLHF; j_call: TRBJ1-6; d_call: NA; clone_size: NA; v_call: TRBV5-4
cdr3_nt: TGTGCCAGCAGTCAAACAGATTCTGGCTACACCTTC; cdr3_aa: CASSQTDSGYTF; j_call: TRBJ1-2; d_call: NA; clone_size: NA; v_call: TRBV28
cdr3_nt: TGTGCCAGCAGCTTAACAGGGAGGGTTGATACGCAGTATTTT; cdr3_aa: CASSLTGRVDTQYF; j_call: TRBJ2-3; d_call: NA; clone_size: NA; v_call: TRBV7-6
cdr3_nt: TGTGCCAGTAGTAAGGCTATGAACACTGAAGCTTTCTTT; cdr3_aa: CASSKAMNTEAFF; j_call: TRBJ1-1; d_call: NA; clone_size: few; v_call: TRBV19
cdr3_nt: TGTGCCAGCGGGAGGGGGCCCTCCTACGAGCAGTACTTC; cdr3_aa: CASGRGPSYEQYF; j_call: TRBJ2-7; d_call: NA; clone_size: NA; v_call: TRBV6-1
cdr3_nt: TGTGCCAGCAGCCAAGAGGGCCCAGATGAAAAACTGTTTTTT; cdr3_aa: CASSQEGPDEKLFF; j_call: TRBJ1-4; d_call: NA; clone_size: NA; v_call: TRBV14
cdr3_nt: TGTGCCAGAAGCCCCGGTACCTCGGGACTAGCGGGAGGCTCTAGCACAGATACGCAGTATTTT; cdr3_aa: CARSPGTSGLAGGSSTDTQYF; j_call: TRBJ2-3; d_call: TRBD2; clone_size: NA; v_call: TRBV5-3
cdr3_nt: TGTGCCAGCAGCCGCAAACGGGACACCGGGGAGCTGTTTTTT; cdr3_aa: CASSRKRDTGELFF; j_call: TRBJ2-2; d_call: NA; clone_size: NA; v_call: TRBV7-8
cdr3_nt: TGTGCCAGCAGCTCCGGGACTGGGAGCTCCTACAATGAGCAGTTCTTC; cdr3_aa: CASSSGTGSSYNEQFF; j_call: TRBJ2-1; d_call: NA; clone_size: few; v_call: TRBV5-4
cdr3_nt: TGTGCCAGCAGCGGAAAAGGCGAGCAGTACTTC; cdr3_aa: CASSGKGEQYF; j_call: TRBJ2-7; d_call: NA; clone_size: NA; v_call: TRBV7-9
cdr3_nt: TGTGCCAGCAGCCACTGGGAGGCTAACACTGAAGCTTTCTTT; cdr3_aa: CASSHWEANTEAFF; j_call: TRBJ1-1; d_call: NA; clone_size: NA; v_call: TRBV16
cdr3_nt: TGCGCCAGCAGCTTGGTATCAGGGGGCGCGAACACTGAAGCTTTCTTT; cdr3_aa: CASSLVSGGANTEAFF; j_call: TRBJ1-1; d_call: TRBD1; clone_size: once; v_call: TRBV5-1
cdr3_nt: TGTGCCAGCAGTTCCGGGACAGTGCGCTCTGGAAACACCATATATTTT; cdr3_aa: CASSSGTVRSGNTIYF; j_call: TRBJ1-3; d_call: TRBD1; clone_size: NA; v_call: TRBV6-5
cdr3_nt: TGCGCCAGCAGCTTGGGGGCTAGCGGGAGCACAGATACGCAGTATTTT; cdr3_aa: CASSLGASGSTDTQYF; j_call: TRBJ2-3; d_call: TRBD2; clone_size: NA; v_call: TRBV5-1
cdr3_nt: TGCGCCAGCAGTGATGGGACAGGGAAAGGCTACACCTTC; cdr3_aa: CASSDGTGKGYTF; j_call: TRBJ1-2; d_call: TRBD1; clone_size: NA; v_call: TRBV10-1